Below, one T cell receptor beta chain is given with its context. Its specificity is not known. Repertoires were generated with immunoSEQ multiplex PCR, while TCRdb's copy carries only in-frame clones and drops some. The data hold roughly 32,000 clones, with 75% to 85% observed a single time. This sample stems from a study of T cells in narcolepsy. Study results and limitations: Same-patient CSF and blood CD4+ T cell clonotypes included HCRT-specific and TRIB2-specific autoreactive ones. Healthy controls reportedly lacked the autoreactive clonotypes serially found in patients' blood.

Germline V gene lookup returns CDR1 MNHEY and CDR2 SVGAGI. V gave up 1 base and J gave up 2 bases, with 14 bases separating them. This CDR3 has 16 residues. This receptor was identified in a human donor with narcolepsy. The chain combines TRBV6-5 with TRBJ1-1; no clear D gene. The sequenced sample consisted of CD45RA- memory CD4+ T cells from PBMCs. This CDR3 reads CASSYFDSGPNTEAFF. CDR3 bases: TGTGCCAGCAGTTACTTCGACTCCGGACCCAACACTGAAGCTTTCTTT.